The source of this TCR beta chain is a study of human T cells and chemical hapten exposure. Study background: Patch tests applied 0.01% DPC to the upper back and were scored after 6 days. General study findings and limits: In comparison with controls, expanded TCRs gave rise to a significantly larger number of large CDR3 similarity clusters.

About this clonotype: Antigen: not known.

Time point here: patch test 3, about 24 weeks after DPC sensitization. The treatment here: therapeutic diphenylcyclopropenone sensitization with weekly scalp DPC. V shed 7 bases, J shed 3 bases, and the junction held 8 bases outside the gene matches. The CDR3 has 15 amino acids. Germline V gene sequence: CDR1 MNHEY, CDR2 SVGEGT. Individual cDNA molecules received unique molecular identifiers in the library. TCRdb re-called the RACE reads with MiXCR, one entry per CDR3 protein. The table lists just over 95,000 distinct CDR3 sequences, 27% of them singletons, with 9% to 12% in the top ten. The receptor's source is a man between 40 and 49 years old with alopecia areata. Some clones in this sample may be carry-over from other donors' samples. The chain is built from TRBV6-2 or TRBV6-3 and TRBJ2-3, with 9 nucleotides matching TRBD2. The sample consisted of whole blood, taken in connection with sensitization to the hapten diphenylcyclopropenone (DPC). CDR3 sequence reads: CASTFLAGITDTQYF. The CDR3 DNA sequence: TGTGCCAGCACCTTCCTAGCGGGAATAACAGATACGCAGTATTTT.